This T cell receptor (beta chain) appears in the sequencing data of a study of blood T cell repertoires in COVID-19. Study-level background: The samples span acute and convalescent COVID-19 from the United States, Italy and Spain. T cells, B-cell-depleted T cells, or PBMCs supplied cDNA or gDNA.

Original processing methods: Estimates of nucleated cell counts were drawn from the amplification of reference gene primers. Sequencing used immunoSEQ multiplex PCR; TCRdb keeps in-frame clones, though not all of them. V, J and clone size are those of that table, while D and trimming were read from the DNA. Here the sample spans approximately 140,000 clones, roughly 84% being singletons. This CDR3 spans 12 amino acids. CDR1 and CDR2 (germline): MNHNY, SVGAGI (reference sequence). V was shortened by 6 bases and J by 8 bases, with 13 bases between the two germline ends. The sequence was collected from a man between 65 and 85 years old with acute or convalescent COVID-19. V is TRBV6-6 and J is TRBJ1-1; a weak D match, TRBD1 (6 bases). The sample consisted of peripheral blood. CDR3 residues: CASRSRTAEAFF. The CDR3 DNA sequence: TGTGCCAGCAGGTCCCGGACAGCCGAAGCTTTCTTT.